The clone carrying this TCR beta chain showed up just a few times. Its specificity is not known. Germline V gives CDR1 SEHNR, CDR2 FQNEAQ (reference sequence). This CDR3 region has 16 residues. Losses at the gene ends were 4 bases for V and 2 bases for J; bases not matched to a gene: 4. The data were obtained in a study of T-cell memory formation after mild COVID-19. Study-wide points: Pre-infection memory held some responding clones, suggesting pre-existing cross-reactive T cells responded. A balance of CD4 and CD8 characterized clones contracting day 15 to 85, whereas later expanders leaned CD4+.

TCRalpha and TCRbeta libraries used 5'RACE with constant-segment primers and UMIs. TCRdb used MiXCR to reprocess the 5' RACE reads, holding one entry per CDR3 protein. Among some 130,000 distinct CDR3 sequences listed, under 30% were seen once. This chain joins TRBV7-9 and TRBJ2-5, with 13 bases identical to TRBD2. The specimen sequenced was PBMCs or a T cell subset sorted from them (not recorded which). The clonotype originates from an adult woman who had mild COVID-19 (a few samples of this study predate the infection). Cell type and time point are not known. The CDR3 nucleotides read TGTGCCAGCAGCTCCGGGACTAGCGGGGCACAAGAGACCCAGTACTTC. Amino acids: CASSSGTSGAQETQYF.